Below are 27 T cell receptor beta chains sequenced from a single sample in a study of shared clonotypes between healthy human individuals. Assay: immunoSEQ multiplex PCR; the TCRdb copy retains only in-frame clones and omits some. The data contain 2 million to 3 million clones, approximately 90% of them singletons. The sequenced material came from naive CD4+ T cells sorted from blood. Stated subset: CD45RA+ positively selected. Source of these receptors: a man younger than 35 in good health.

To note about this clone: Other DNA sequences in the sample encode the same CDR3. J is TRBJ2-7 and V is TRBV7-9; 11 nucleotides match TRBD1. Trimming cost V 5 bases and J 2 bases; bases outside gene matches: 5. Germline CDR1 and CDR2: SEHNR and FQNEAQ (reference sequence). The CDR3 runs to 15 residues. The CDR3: CASSLGQGATYEQYF. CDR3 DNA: TGTGCCAGCAGCCTAGGACAGGGGGCTACCTACGAGCAGTACTTC.

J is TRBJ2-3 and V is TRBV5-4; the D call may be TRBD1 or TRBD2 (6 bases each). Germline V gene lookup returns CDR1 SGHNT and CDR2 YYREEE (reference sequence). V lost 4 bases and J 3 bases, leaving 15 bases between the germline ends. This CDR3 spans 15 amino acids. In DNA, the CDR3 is TGTGCCAGCAGCCGAGGGGGGCCGGGGACAGATACGCAGTATTTT. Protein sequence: CASSRGGPGTDTQYF.

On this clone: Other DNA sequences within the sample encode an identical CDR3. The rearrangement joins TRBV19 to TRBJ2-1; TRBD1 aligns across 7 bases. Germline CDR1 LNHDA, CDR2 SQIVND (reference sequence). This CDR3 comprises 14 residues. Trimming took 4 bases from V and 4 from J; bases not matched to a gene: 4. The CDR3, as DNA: TGTGCCAGTAGTACCGGGACAGTATACAATGAGCAGTTCTTC. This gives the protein CASSTGTVYNEQFF.

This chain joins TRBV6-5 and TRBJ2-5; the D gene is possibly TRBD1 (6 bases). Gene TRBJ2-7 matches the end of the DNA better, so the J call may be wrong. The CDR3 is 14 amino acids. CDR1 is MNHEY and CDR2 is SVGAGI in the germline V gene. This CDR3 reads CASGTGTRPYEQYF. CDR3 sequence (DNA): TGTGCCAGCGGTACCGGGACACGTCCCTACGAGCAGTACTTC.

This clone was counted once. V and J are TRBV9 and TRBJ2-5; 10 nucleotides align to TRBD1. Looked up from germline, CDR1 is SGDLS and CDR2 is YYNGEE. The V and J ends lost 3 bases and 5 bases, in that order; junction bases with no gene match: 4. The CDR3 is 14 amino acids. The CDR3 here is CASSAGTGVETQYF. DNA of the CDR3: TGTGCCAGCAGCGCCGGGACAGGGGTCGAGACCCAGTACTTC.

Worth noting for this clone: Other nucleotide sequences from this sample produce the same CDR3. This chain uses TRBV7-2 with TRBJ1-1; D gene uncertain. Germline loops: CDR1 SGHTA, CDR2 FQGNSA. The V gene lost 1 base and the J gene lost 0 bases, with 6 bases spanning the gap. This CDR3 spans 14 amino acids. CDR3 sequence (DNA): TGTGCCAGCAGCTTAGGCCGCGTGAACACTGAAGCTTTCTTT. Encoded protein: CASSLGRVNTEAFF.

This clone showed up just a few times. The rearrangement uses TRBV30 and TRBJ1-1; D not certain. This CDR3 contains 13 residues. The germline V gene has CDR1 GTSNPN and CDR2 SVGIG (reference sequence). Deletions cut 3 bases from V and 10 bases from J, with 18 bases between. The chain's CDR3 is CAWSPSSAAGAFF. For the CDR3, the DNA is TGTGCCTGGAGCCCCTCATCCGCTGCTGGAGCTTTCTTT.

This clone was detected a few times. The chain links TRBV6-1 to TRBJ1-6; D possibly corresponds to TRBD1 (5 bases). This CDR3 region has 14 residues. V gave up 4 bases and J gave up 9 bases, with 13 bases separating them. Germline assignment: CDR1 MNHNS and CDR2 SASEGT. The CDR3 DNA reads TGTGCCAGCAGTGGACAGACCTCCTTTTCACCCCTCCACTTT. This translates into CASSGQTSFSPLHF.

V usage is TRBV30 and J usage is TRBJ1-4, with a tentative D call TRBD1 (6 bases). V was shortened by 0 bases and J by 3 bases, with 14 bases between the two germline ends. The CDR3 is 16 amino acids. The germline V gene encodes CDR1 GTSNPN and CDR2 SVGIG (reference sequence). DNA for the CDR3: TGTGCCTGGAGTGTGGGGGCCGTAGGAGCTAATGAAAAACTGTTTTTT. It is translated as CAWSVGAVGANEKLFF.

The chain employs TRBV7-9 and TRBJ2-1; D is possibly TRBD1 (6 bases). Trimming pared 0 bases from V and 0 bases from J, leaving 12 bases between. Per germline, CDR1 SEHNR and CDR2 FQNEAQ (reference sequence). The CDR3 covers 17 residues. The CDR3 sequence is CASSLASTGYSYNEQFF. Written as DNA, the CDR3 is TGTGCCAGCAGCTTAGCCTCGACAGGCTACTCCTACAATGAGCAGTTCTTC.

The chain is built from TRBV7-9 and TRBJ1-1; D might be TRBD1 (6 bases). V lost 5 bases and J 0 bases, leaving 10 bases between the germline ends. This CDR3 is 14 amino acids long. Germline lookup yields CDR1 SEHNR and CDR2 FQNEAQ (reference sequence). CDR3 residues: CASSPGQLNTEAFF. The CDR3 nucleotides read TGTGCCAGCAGCCCCGGACAGCTGAACACTGAAGCTTTCTTT.

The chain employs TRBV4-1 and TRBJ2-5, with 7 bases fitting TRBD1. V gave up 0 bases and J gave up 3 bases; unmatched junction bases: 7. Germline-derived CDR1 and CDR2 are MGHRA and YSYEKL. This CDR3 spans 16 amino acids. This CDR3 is CASSQERGQTEETQYF. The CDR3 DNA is TGCGCCAGCAGCCAAGAAAGGGGACAGACTGAAGAGACCCAGTACTTC.

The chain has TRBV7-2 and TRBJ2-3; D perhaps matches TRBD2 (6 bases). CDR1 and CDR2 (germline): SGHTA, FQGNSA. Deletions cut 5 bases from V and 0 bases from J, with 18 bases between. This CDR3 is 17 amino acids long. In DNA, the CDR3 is TGTGCCAGCAGCGAGGCCCTGGGCAGCGGGAGCACAGATACGCAGTATTTT. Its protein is CASSEALGSGSTDTQYF.

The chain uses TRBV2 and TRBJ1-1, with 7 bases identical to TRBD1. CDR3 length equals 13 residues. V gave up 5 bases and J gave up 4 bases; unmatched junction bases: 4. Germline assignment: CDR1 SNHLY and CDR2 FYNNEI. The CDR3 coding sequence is TGTGCCAGCAGTACCCAGGGGGGCACTGAAGCTTTCTTT. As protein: CASSTQGGTEAFF.

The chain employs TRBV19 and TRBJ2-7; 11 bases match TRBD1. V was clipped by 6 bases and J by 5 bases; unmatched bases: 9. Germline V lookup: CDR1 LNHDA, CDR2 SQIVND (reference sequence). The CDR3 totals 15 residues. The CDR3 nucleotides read TGTGCCAGTAGGCCTCCTGGACAGGGGGCCCACGAGCAGTACTTC. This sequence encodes CASRPPGQGAHEQYF.

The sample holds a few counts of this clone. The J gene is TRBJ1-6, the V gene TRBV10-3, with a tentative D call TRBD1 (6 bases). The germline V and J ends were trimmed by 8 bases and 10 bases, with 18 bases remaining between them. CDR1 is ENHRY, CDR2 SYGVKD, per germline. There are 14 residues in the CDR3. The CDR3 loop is CAIRDNFRESPLHF. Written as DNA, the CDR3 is TGTGCCATCCGGGACAATTTCAGGGAATCACCCCTCCACTTT.

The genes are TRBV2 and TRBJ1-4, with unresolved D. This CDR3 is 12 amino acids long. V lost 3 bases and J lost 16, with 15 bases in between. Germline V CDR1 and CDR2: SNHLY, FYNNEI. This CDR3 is CASSDIVGPRFF. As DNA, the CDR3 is TGTGCCAGCAGTGATATCGTTGGCCCCCGGTTTTTT.

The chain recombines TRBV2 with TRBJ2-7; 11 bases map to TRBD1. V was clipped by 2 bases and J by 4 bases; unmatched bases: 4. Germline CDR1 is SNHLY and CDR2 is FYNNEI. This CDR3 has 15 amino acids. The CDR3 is CASSERTGGFYEQYF. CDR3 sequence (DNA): TGTGCCAGCAGTGAAAGGACAGGGGGCTTTTACGAGCAGTACTTC. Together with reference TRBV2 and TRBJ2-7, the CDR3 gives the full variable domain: EPEVTQTPSHQVTQMGQEVILRCVPISNHLYFYWYRQILGQKVEFLVSFYNNEISEKSEIFDDQFSVERPDGSNFTLKIRSTKLEDSAMYFCASSERTGGFYEQYFGPGTRLTVT.

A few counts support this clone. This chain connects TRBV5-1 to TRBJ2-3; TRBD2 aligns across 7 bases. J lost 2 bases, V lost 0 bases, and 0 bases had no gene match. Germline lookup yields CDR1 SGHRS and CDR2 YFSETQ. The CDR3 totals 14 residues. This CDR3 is CASSLGDYTDTQYF. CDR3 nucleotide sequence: TGCGCCAGCAGCTTGGGGGACTACACAGATACGCAGTATTTT.

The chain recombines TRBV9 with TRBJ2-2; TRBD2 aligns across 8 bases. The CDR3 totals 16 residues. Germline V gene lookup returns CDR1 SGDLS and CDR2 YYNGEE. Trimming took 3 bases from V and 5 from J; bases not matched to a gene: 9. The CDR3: CASSAYTGTSTGELFF. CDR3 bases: TGTGCCAGCAGCGCCTATACCGGGACTAGTACCGGGGAGCTGTTTTTT.

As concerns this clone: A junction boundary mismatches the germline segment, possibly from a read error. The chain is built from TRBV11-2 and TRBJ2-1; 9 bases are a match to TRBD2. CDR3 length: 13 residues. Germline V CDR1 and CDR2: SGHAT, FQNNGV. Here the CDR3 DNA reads TGTGTCAGCAGCTTTAATCTAGCGGGGGAGCAGTTCTTC. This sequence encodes CVSSFNLAGEQFF.

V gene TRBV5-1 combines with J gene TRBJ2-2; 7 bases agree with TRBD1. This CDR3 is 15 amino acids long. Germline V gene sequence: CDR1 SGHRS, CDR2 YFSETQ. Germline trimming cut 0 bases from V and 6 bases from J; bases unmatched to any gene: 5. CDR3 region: CASSLVDRDAGELFF. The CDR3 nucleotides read TGCGCCAGCAGCTTGGTCGACAGGGACGCCGGGGAGCTGTTTTTT.

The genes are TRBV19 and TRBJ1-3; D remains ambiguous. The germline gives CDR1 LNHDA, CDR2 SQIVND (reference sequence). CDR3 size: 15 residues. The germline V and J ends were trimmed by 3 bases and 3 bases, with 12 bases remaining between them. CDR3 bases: TGTGCCAGTAGTATGAGGAGGGCGGATGGAAACACCATATATTTT. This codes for CASSMRRADGNTIYF.

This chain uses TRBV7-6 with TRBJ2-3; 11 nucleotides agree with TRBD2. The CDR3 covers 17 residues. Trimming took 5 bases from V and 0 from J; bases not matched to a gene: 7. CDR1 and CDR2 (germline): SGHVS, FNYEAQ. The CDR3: CASSLGTSGISTDTQYF. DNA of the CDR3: TGTGCCAGCAGCCTCGGGACTAGCGGCATTAGCACAGATACGCAGTATTTT.

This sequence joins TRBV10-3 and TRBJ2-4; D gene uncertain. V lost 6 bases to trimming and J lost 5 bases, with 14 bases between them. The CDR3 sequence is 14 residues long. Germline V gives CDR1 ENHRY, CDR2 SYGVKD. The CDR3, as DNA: TGTGCCATCAGCCCTTGGGGTGACGAAAACATTCAGTACTTC. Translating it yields CAISPWGDENIQYF.

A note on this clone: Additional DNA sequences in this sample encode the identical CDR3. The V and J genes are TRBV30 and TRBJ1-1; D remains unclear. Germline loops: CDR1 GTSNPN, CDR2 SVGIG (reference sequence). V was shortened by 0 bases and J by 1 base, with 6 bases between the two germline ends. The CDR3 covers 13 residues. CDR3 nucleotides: TGTGCCTGGAGTGTAAATGGGAACACTGAAGCTTTCTTT. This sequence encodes CAWSVNGNTEAFF.

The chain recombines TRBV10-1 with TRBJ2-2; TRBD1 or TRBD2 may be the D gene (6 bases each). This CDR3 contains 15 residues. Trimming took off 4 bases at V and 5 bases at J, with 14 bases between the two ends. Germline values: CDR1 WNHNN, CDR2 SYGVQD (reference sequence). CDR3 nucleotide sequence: TGCGCCAGCAGTGGAGGGGGGCGGAGGACCGGGGAGCTGTTTTTT. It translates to CASSGGGRRTGELFF.